Below, 32 T cell receptor beta chains from the same sample are listed, as sequenced in a study of monozygotic twins with inflammatory bowel disease. TCRdb re-called the 5' RACE reads; every CDR3 protein appears as one record, without DNA. The table lists 300,000 to 400,000 distinct CDR3 sequences. The sequencing sample was made of blood. Source of these receptors: a human donor with ulcerative colitis or Crohn's disease, or a healthy co-twin of an affected twin (not recorded which).

The chain has TRBV7-2 and TRBJ1-2; the TCRdb call, TRBD1, lacks DNA for checking. The CDR3 loop spans 14 amino acids. Germline CDR1 reads SGHTA; CDR2 reads FQGNSA. This CDR3 reads CASSSRQGNYGYTF.

V usage is TRBV10-3 and J usage is TRBJ2-7; TCRdb lists TRBD1, though no DNA is available to test this call. Looked up from germline, CDR1 is ENHRY and CDR2 is SYGVKD. CDR3 length equals 15 residues. The CDR3 sequence is CAISEGTGPSYEQYF.

The rearrangement joins TRBV30 to TRBJ1-1. Germline V CDR1 and CDR2: GTSNPN, SVGIG (reference sequence). The CDR3 runs 14 residues. The CDR3 protein is CAWITKTLNTEAFF.

This chain uses TRBV14 with TRBJ1-6. CDR1 is SGHDN and CDR2 is FVKESK in the germline V gene. CDR3 length equals 15 residues. CDR3 in amino acids: CASSGTSWGHSPLHF.

The chain carries TRBV19 and TRBJ2-2. The CDR3 sequence is 14 residues long. Germline values: CDR1 LNHDA, CDR2 SQIVND (reference sequence). The CDR3 loop reads CASSIVSGTGELFF.

The chain combines TRBV4-3 with TRBJ2-2. The germline V gene has CDR1 LGHNA and CDR2 YSLEER. This CDR3 has 18 residues. The CDR3 loop is CASSQDGSGQTNTGELFF.

The chain carries TRBV29-1 and TRBJ1-2; TCRdb outputs TRBD1, but without DNA this stays unchecked. The germline gives CDR1 SQVTM, CDR2 ANQGSEA. The CDR3 has 17 residues. The CDR3 reads CSVETGIKVRSNYGYTF.

The chain has TRBV23-1 and TRBJ2-5; TCRdb designates TRBD1, a call that cannot be tested without DNA. TRBV23-1 belongs to the ORF category, with a function that is uncertain. The CDR3 has 16 amino acids. The CDR3 spells CASSQWPGLITETQYF.

This CDR3 reads CASSQQTGGGYEQYF. The chain carries TRBV4-3 and TRBJ2-7; TCRdb's D call, TRBD1, is unchecked because there is no DNA. The CDR3 is made up of 15 amino acids. The germline CDR1 and CDR2 sequences are LGHNA and YSLEER.

The gene calls are TRBV6-5 and TRBJ1-2. The germline V gene encodes CDR1 MNHEY and CDR2 SVGAGI. The CDR3 covers 12 residues. This chain's CDR3 is CASSNRGYGYTF.

This sequence joins TRBV5-6 and TRBJ2-7; TCRdb picks TRBD1, but there is no DNA to check that call. The CDR3 totals 13 residues. Germline assignment: CDR1 SGHDT and CDR2 YYEEEE. The CDR3 protein is CASSVTGVYEQYF.

The chain is built from TRBV30 and TRBJ1-2. The CDR3 covers 14 residues. Germline CDR1 is GTSNPN and CDR2 is SVGIG (reference sequence). CDR3 in amino acids: CAWSVQAANYGYTF.

V is TRBV25-1 and J is TRBJ2-2. The germline V gene encodes CDR1 MGHDK and CDR2 SYGVNS. This CDR3 comprises 15 residues. The CDR3: CASSEYPANTGELFF.

The V gene is TRBV18, the J gene TRBJ2-7; TCRdb returns TRBD1, unconfirmable since there is no DNA. Germline-derived CDR1 and CDR2 are KGHSH and LQKENI. This CDR3 is built from 16 residues. CDR3 amino acids: CASSPPRQGGAYEQYF.

The chain uses TRBV29-1 and TRBJ2-3; TCRdb calls TRBD1, which cannot be checked without DNA. CDR3 length: 13 residues. Germline V lookup: CDR1 SQVTM, CDR2 ANQGSEA. CDR3 region: CSVVGGATDTQYF.

The V and J genes are TRBV15 and TRBJ2-2; checking the TCRdb D call of TRBD1 is not possible without DNA. The V gene's germline CDR1 is LNHNV and CDR2 YYDKDF (reference sequence). The CDR3 spans 18 residues. The CDR3 region is CATSRDIGGGGRLTELFF.

The chain is built from TRBV5-1 and TRBJ2-1; TCRdb picks TRBD1, but there is no DNA to check that call. Germline CDR1 and CDR2: SGHRS and YFSETQ. This CDR3 contains 14 residues. The chain's CDR3 is CASSSLPGDNEQFF.

The chain combines TRBV27 with TRBJ1-4; TCRdb's D call of TRBD1 is untestable without DNA. The CDR3 consists of 14 residues. CDR1 and CDR2 (germline): MNHEY, SMNVEV (reference sequence). CDR3 in amino acids: CASSPGTGDGKLFF.

V usage is TRBV7-2 and J usage is TRBJ1-5; the D call from TCRdb, TRBD1, cannot be confirmed without DNA. The CDR3 contains 14 residues. Germline-derived CDR1 and CDR2 are SGHTA and FQGNSA. Here the CDR3 reads CASSPPDGGRPQHF. Based on the CDR3 plus reference TRBV7-2 and TRBJ1-5, the full variable domain is GAGVSQSPSNKVTEKGKDVELRCDPISGHTALYWYRQSLGQGLEFLIYFQGNSAPDKSGLPSDRFSAERTGGSVSTLTIQRTQQEDSAVYLCASSPPDGGRPQHFGDGTRLSIL.

V gene TRBV20-1 combines with J gene TRBJ1-5; the D call of TRBD1 rests on TCRdb alone, since no DNA is present to check it. Germline loops: CDR1 DFQATT, CDR2 SNEGSKA (reference sequence). The CDR3 extends over 14 amino acids. The chain's CDR3 is CSALQQGAGQPQHF.

The chain uses TRBV24-1 and TRBJ2-5; lacking DNA, the TRBD1 call made by TCRdb goes unchecked. The CDR3 has 15 residues. Germline V gives CDR1 KGHDR, CDR2 SFDVKD. The CDR3 here is CATSDAGTDQETQYF.

The chain carries TRBV7-2 and TRBJ2-3. Germline V lookup: CDR1 SGHTA, CDR2 FQGNSA. The CDR3 is 14 amino acids. The CDR3 is CASSLYSYTDTQYF.

CDR3 residues: CASSPVGGPYNEQFF. This chain links TRBV7-2 with TRBJ2-1; TCRdb picks TRBD2, but there is no DNA to check that call. The CDR3 extends over 15 amino acids. The germline gives CDR1 SGHTA, CDR2 FQGNSA.

The V gene is TRBV5-1, the J gene TRBJ2-7; no DNA is available, so the TRBD1 call from TCRdb remains unchecked. Germline values: CDR1 SGHRS, CDR2 YFSETQ. The CDR3 consists of 15 residues. The CDR3 is CASSLGQGRDYEQYF.

The J gene is TRBJ2-1, the V gene TRBV4-2; TCRdb's assignment of TRBD1 cannot be checked, as there is no DNA. The CDR3 runs to 17 residues. From germline, CDR1 is LGHNA and CDR2 YNFKEQ. The CDR3 reads CASSHPPDGGVNNEQFF.

The chain couples TRBV7-2 to TRBJ1-4. Per the germline V gene, CDR1 is SGHTA and CDR2 is FQGNSA. The CDR3 runs 15 residues. CDR3 sequence reads: CASSLAFRRNEKLFF.

This chain's CDR3 is CASSLANSRTYYEQYF. V usage is TRBV7-2 and J usage is TRBJ2-7. CDR1 is SGHTA and CDR2 is FQGNSA in the germline V gene. CDR3 length: 16 amino acids.

The V gene is TRBV12-3 or TRBV12-4, the J gene TRBJ1-5; absent DNA, TCRdb's TRBD1 call cannot be checked. The CDR3 has 15 amino acids. The CDR3 loop reads CASSRSGGADQPQHF.

The CDR3 sequence is CSARDRTGRYGEQYF. The rearrangement links TRBV20-1 to TRBJ2-7; the D call from TCRdb, TRBD1, cannot be confirmed without DNA. Germline lookup yields CDR1 DFQATT and CDR2 SNEGSKA (reference sequence). CDR3 length: 15 residues.

The chain couples TRBV12-3 or TRBV12-4 to TRBJ2-7; the TRBD1 assignment by TCRdb is unverifiable without DNA. This CDR3 has 15 residues. The CDR3 protein is CASRLRGLSIYEQYF.

The genes are TRBV7-6 and TRBJ2-3; TCRdb gives TRBD2 as the D gene, but with no DNA this cannot be confirmed. The CDR3 runs 16 residues. The germline V gene encodes CDR1 SGHVS and CDR2 FNYEAQ. Here the CDR3 reads CASSALAGGEEDTQYF. Variable domain in full (rest from reference TRBV7-6 and TRBJ2-3): GAGVSQSPRYKVTKRGQDVALRCDPISGHVSLYWYRQALGQGPEFLTYFNYEAQQDKSGLPNDRFSAERPEGSISTLTIQRTEQRDSAMYRCASSALAGGEEDTQYFGPGTRLTVL.

This rearrangement joins TRBV5-1 to TRBJ2-7; lacking DNA, the TRBD1 call made by TCRdb goes unchecked. Per germline, CDR1 SGHRS and CDR2 YFSETQ. CDR3 length equals 15 residues. CDR3 residues: CASSLGGQGTYEQYF.